This T cell receptor (gamma chain) originates from a study of intestinal T cells in coeliac disease. The overall study: In the TRG cohort, coeliac patients were much younger than controls.

Regarding this clone: Its antigen is unidentified.

The V gene's germline CDR1 is VTNTFY and CDR2 YDVSTARD (reference sequence). The trim removed 10 bases at V and 3 bases at J, leaving 14 bases unmatched. This CDR3 is 15 amino acids long. Using around 0.2 ug of biopsy DNA, TRG was amplified with LymphoTrack primers. TCRdb made new clone calls on the multiplex PCR reads using CATT. Of about 750 gamma-chain clones listed, about half are singletons. For each case, the template was genomic DNA from ten roughly 4.6-µm formalin-fixed paraffin-embedded scrolls. The samples were fully anonymised formalin-fixed paraffin-embedded duodenal biopsies left over from diagnostic use. Points from the study as a whole: FFPE-derived DNA was relatively degraded, likely losing some TCR sequences.

The V gene is TRGV3, the J gene TRGJP1. This TCR came from a human donor with celiac disease. Material for sequencing was a duodenal biopsy. CDR3 sequence: CATGTSRATGWFKIF. The CDR3 coding sequence is TGTGCCACTGGGACAAGCAGGGCCACTGGTTGGTTCAAGATATTT.